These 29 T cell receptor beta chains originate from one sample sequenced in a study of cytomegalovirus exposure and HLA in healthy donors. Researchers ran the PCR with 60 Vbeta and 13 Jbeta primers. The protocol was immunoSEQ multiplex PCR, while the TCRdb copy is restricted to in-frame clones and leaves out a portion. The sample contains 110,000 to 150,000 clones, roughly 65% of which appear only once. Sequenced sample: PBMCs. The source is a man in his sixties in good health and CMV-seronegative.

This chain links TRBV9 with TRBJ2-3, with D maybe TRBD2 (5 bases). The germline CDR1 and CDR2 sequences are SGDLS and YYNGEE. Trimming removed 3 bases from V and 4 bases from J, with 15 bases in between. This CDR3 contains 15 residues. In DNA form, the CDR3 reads TGTGCCAGCAGCGCGGGCCCGGACTCCCCAGATACGCAGTATTTT. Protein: CASSAGPDSPDTQYF.

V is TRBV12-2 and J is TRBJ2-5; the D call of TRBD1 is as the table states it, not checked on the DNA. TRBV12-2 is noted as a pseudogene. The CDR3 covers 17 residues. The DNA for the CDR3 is TGTGCAAGTCGCCAAGGGCCCCGGGACAGGGTCGGAGAGACCCAGTACTTC. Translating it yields CASRQGPRDRVGETQYF.

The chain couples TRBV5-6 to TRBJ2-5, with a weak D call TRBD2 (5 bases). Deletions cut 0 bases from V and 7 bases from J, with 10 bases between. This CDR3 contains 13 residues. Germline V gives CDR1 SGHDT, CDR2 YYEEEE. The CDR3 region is CASSLVGEGTQYF. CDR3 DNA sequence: TGTGCCAGCAGCTTGGTAGGCGAGGGGACCCAGTACTTC.

The CDR3 protein is CASSETGGYNEQFF. DNA of the CDR3: TGTGCCAGCAGTGAAACGGGAGGCTACAATGAGCAGTTCTTC. This chain connects TRBV6-1 to TRBJ2-1, with 7 nucleotides matching TRBD2. This CDR3 region has 14 residues. J lost 3 bases, V lost 2 bases, and 1 base had no gene match. CDR1 is MNHNS, CDR2 SASEGT, per germline.

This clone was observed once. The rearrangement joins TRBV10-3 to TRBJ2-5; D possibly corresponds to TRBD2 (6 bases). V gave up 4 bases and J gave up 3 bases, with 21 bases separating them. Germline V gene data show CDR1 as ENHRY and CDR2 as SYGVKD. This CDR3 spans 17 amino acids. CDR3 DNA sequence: TGTGCCATCAGTGGGTTTGTAGCGGCCCCCCTCGAAGAGACCCAGTACTTC. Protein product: CAISGFVAAPLEETQYF.

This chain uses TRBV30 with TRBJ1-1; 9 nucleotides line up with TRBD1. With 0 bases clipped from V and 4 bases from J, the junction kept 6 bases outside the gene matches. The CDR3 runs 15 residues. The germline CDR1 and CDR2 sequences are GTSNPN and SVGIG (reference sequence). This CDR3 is CAWSVGLTGGTEAFF. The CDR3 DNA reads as TGTGCCTGGAGTGTAGGGTTGACAGGGGGCACTGAAGCTTTCTTT.

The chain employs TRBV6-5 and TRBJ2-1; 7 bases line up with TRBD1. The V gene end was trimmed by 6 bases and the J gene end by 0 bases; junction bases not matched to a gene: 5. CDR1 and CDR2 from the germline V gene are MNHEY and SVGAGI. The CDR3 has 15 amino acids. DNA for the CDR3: TGTGCCAGCAGCCGAGGGACAGACTCCTACAATGAGCAGTTCTTC. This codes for CASSRGTDSYNEQFF.

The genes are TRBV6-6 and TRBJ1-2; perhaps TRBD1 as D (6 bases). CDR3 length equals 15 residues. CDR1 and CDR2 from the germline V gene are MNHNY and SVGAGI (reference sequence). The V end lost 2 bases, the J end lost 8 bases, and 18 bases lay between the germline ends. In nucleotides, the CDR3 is TGTGCCAGCAGTTACCAAACAAGACAGGTTTCAGGCTACACCTTC. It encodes CASSYQTRQVSGYTF.

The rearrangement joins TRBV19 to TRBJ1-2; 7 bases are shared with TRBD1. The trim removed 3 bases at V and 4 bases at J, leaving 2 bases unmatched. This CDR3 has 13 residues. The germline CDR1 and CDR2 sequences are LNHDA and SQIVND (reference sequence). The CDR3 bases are TGTGCCAGTAGTATCGACAGGGCCTATGGCTACACCTTC. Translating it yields CASSIDRAYGYTF. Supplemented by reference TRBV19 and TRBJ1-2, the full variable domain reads DGGITQSPKYLFRKEGQNVTLSCEQNLNHDAMYWYRQDPGQGLRLIYYSQIVNDFQKGDIAEGYSVSREKKESFPLTVTSAQKNPTAFYLCASSIDRAYGYTFGSGTRLTVV.

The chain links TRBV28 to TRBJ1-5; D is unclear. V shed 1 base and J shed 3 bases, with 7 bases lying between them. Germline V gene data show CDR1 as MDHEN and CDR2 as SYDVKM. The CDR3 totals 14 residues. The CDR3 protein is CASSLSGNNQPQHF. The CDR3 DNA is TGTGCCAGCAGTTTATCCGGTAACAATCAGCCCCAGCATTTT. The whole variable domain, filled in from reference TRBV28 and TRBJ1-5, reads DVKVTQSSRYLVKRTGEKVFLECVQDMDHENMFWYRQDPGLGLRLIYFSYDVKMKEKGDIPEGYSVSREKKERFSLILESASTNQTSMYLCASSLSGNNQPQHFGDGTRLSIL.

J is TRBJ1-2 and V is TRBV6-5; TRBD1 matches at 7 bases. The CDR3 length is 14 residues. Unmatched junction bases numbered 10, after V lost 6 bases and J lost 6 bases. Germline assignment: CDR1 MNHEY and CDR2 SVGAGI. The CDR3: CASRGDRAVDGYTF. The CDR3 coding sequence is TGTGCCAGCAGGGGCGACAGGGCAGTGGATGGCTACACCTTC.

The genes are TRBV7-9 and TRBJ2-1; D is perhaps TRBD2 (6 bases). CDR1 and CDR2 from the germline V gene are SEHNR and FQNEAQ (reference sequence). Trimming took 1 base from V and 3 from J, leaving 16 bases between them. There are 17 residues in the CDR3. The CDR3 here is CASSLGSGGKSYNEQFF. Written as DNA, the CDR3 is TGTGCCAGCAGCTTAGGAAGCGGCGGGAAAAGCTACAATGAGCAGTTCTTC.

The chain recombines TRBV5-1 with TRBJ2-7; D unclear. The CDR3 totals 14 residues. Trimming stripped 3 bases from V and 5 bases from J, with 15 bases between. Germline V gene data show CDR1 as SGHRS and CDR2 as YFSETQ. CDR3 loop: CASSSGGLHHEQYF. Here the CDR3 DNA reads TGCGCCAGCAGCTCTGGTGGCCTCCACCACGAGCAGTACTTC.

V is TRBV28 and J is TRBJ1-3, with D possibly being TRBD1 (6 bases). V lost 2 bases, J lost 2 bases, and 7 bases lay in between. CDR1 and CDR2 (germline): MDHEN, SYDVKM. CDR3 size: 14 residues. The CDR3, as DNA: TGTGCCAGCAGTTTAAGGGGGACTGGAAACACCATATATTTT. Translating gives CASSLRGTGNTIYF.

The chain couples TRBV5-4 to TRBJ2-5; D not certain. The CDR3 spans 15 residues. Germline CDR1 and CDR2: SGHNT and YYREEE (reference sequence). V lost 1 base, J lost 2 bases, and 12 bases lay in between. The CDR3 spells CASSLIFGGQETQYF. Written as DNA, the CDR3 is TGTGCCAGCAGCTTGATTTTTGGCGGACAAGAGACCCAGTACTTC.

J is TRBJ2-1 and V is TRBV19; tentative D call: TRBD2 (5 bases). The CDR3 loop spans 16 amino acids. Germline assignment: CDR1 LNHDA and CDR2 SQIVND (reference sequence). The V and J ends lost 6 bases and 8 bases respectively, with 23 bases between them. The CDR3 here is CASRSVKGGSIDEQFF. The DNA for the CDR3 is TGTGCCAGTAGATCGGTTAAAGGTGGGAGTATAGATGAGCAGTTCTTC.

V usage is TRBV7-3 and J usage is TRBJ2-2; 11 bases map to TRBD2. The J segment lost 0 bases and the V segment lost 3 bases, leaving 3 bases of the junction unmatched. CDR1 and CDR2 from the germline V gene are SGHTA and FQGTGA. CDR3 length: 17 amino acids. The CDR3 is CASSLTSGATNTGELFF. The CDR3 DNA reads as TGTGCCAGCAGCTTGACTAGCGGGGCAACGAACACCGGGGAGCTGTTTTTT.

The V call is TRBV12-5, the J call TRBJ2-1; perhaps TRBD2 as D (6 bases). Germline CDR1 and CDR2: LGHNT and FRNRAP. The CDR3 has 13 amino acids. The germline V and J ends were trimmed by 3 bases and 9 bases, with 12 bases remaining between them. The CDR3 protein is CASGLSRDGEQFF. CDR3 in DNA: TGTGCTAGTGGTTTATCGCGGGACGGTGAGCAGTTCTTC. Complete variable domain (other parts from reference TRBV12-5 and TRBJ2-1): DARVTQTPRHKVTEMGQEVTMRCQPILGHNTVFWYRQTMMQGLELLAYFRNRAPLDDSGMPKDRFSAEMPDATLATLKIQPSEPRDSAVYFCASGLSRDGEQFFGPGTRLTVL.

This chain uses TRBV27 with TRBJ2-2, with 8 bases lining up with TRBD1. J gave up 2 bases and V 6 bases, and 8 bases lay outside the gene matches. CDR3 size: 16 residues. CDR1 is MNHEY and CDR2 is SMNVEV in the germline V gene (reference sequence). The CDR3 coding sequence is TGTGCCAGCAGGGGTAGGACAGGGTCTAACACCGGGGAGCTGTTTTTT. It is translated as CASRGRTGSNTGELFF.

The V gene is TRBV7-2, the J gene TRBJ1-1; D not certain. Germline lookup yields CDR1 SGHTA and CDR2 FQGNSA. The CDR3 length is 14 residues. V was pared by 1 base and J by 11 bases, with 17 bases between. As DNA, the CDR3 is TGTGCCAGCAGCTTAGTAGGGAATGAGGGCGGTGCTTTCTTT. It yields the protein CASSLVGNEGGAFF.

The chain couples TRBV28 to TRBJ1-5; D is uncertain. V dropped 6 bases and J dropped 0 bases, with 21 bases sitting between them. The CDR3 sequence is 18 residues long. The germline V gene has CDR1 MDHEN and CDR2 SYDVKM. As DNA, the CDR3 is TGTGCCAGCAGCTCCGTCGTCTCCACAATATCTAGCAATCAGCCCCAGCATTTT. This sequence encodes CASSSVVSTISSNQPQHF.

The CDR3 DNA sequence: TGTGCCAGCAGGCTACTAGCGGGAGGAACAGATACGCAGTATTTT. Translating gives CASRLLAGGTDTQYF. The chain employs TRBV5-6 and TRBJ2-3; 12 nucleotides agree with TRBD2. In germline, CDR1 is SGHDT, CDR2 YYEEEE. The V gene end was trimmed by 5 bases and the J gene end by 3 bases; junction bases not matched to a gene: 4. CDR3 length equals 15 residues.

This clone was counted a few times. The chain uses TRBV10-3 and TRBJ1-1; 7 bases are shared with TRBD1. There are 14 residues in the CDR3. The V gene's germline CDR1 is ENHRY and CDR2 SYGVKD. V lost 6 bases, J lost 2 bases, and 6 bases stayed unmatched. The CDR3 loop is CAIRPTGINTEAFF. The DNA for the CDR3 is TGTGCCATCAGGCCGACAGGGATAAACACTGAAGCTTTCTTT.

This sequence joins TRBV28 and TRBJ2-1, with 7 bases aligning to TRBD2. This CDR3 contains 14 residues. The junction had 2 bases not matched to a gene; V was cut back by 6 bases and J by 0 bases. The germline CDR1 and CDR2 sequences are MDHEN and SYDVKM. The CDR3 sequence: CASRRGSSYNEQFF. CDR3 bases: TGTGCCAGCAGGCGGGGGAGCTCCTACAATGAGCAGTTCTTC.

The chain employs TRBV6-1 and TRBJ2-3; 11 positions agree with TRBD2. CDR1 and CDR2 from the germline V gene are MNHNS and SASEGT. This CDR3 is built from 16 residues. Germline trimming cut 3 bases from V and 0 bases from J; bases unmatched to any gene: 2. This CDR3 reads CASSEWTSGSTDTQYF. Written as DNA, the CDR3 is TGTGCCAGCAGTGAGTGGACTAGCGGGAGCACAGATACGCAGTATTTT.

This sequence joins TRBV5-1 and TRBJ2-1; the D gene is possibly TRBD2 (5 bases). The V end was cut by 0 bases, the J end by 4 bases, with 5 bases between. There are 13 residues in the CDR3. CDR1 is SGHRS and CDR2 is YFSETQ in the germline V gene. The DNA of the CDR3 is TGCGCCAGCAGCTTGGGGGAGTACAATGAGCAGTTCTTC. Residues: CASSLGEYNEQFF.

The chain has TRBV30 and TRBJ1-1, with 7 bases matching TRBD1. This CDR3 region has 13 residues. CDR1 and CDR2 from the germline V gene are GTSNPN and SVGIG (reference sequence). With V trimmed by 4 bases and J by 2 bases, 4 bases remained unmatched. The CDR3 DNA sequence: TGTGCCTGGACCGGGACAGAAAACACTGAAGCTTTCTTT. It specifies CAWTGTENTEAFF.

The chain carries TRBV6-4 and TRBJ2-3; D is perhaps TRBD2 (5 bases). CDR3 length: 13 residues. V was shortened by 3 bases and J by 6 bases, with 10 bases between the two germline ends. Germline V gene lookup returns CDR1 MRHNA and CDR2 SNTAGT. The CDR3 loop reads CASSENSEDTQYF. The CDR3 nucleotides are TGTGCCAGCAGTGAGAATAGCGAGGATACGCAGTATTTT.

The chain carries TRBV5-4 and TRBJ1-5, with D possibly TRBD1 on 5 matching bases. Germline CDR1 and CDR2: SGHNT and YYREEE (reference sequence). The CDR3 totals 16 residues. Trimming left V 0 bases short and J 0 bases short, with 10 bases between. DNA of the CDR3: TGTGCCAGCAGCTTGGCCGGGGGGGGTAGCAATCAGCCCCAGCATTTT. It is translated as CASSLAGGGSNQPQHF.